This TCR beta chain is drawn from a study of tumor and adjacent non-tumor tissue in lung cancer. Turning to the study itself: Histology: about 13 adenocarcinoma, a couple of squamous cell carcinoma, 1 small cell lung cancer. Stage I to III disease affected over nine men and about five women aged roughly 30 to 76. Samples averaged around 4 million productive TCRbeta reads each. The study, taken as a whole, reports: Compared with tumor, normal lung showed significantly lower TCR diversity.

Trimming removed 7 bases from V and 5 bases from J; junction bases left unmatched: 19. CDR3 size: 17 residues. Looked up from germline, CDR1 is SGHAT and CDR2 is FQNNGV. Three rounds of nested PCR, following a modified ARM-PCR protocol, produced the TCRbeta library. In TCRdb, the multiplex PCR reads were re-called with MiXCR into one record per CDR3 protein. The repertoire consists of about 140,000 distinct CDR3 sequences, with around 67% occurring once and the leading ten covering about 20%. Notes on this clonotype: Its antigen is unknown.

RNA was extracted from bulk tissue without any cell sorting. The source material was lung tumor tissue. This clonotype was obtained from a man aged 60 to 69 with small cell lung cancer. This chain joins TRBV11-2 and TRBJ2-5; 7 bases match TRBD2. The CDR3 region has the DNA TGTGCCAGCAACTCGCCGGGGCAGCTAGCGGAAGGCGAGACCCAGTACTTC. Its protein product is CASNSPGQLAEGETQYF.